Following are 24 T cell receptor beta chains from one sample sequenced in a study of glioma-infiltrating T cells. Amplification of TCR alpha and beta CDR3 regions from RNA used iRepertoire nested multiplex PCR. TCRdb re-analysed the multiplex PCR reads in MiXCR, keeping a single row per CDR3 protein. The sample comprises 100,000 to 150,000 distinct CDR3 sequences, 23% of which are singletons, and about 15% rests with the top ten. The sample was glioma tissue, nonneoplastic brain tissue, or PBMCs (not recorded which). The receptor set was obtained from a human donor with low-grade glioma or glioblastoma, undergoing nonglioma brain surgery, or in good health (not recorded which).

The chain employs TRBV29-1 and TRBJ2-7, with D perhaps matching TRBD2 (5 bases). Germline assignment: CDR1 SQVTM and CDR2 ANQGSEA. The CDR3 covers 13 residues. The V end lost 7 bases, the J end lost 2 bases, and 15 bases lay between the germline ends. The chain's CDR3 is CSDIGLEPYEQYF. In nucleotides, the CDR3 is TGCAGCGACATCGGACTCGAACCCTACGAGCAGTACTTC.

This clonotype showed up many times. CDR3 DNA: TGTGCCAGCACCTCCGGGAGAGCGATTCAAGAGACCCAGTACTTC. This encodes CASTSGRAIQETQYF. The rearrangement joins TRBV28 to TRBJ2-5, with D possibly matching TRBD2 (6 bases). Deletions cut 7 bases from V and 2 bases from J, with 17 bases between. Germline V gene lookup returns CDR1 MDHEN and CDR2 SYDVKM. The CDR3 length is 15 residues.

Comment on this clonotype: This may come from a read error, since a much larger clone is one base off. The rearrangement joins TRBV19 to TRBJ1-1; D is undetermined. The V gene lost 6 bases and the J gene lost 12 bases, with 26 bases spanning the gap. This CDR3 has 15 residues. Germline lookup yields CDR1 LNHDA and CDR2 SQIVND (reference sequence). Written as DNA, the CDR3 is TGTGCCAGTAGGATGACCCCCCACGGCGGTGTGGGAACTTTCTTT. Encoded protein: CASRMTPHGGVGTFF.

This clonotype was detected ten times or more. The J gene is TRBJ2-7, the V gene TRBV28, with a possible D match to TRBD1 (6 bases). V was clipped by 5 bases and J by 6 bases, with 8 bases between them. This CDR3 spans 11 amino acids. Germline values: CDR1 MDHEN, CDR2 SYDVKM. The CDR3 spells CASSDRSEQYF. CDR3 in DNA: TGTGCCAGCAGTGACAGGTCCGAGCAGTACTTC. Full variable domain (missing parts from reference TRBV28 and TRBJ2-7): DVKVTQSSRYLVKRTGEKVFLECVQDMDHENMFWYRQDPGLGLRLIYFSYDVKMKEKGDIPEGYSVSREKKERFSLILESASTNQTSMYLCASSDRSEQYFGPGTRLTVT.

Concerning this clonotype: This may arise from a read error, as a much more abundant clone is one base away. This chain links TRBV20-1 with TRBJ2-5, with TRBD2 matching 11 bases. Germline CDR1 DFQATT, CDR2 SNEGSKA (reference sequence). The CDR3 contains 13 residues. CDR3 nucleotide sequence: TGCAGTGCACAGGGACTAGCGGAAGAGGCCCAGTACTTC. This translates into CSAQGLAEEAQYF.

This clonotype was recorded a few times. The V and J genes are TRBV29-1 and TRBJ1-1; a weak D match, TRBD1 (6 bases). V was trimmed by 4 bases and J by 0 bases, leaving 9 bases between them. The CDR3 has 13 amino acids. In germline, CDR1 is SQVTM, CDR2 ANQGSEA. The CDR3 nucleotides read TGCAGCGTTGGACAGGCTATGAACACTGAAGCTTTCTTT. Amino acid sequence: CSVGQAMNTEAFF. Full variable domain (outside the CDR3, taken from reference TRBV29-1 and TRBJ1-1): SAVISQKPSRDICQRGTSLTIQCQVDSQVTMMFWYRQQPGQSLTLIATANQGSEATYESGFVIDKFPISRPNLTFSTLTVSNMSPEDSSIYLCSVGQAMNTEAFFGQGTRLTVV.

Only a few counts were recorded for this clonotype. Here the CDR3 DNA reads TGTGCCAGCTCACATAATCCCCCGTCCCCGACTCAAGAGACCCAGTACTTC. Residues: CASSHNPPSPTQETQYF. V is TRBV18 and J is TRBJ2-5; D call uncertain. The CDR3 totals 17 residues. Germline V CDR1 and CDR2: KGHSH, LQKENI. V was clipped by 4 bases and J by 2 bases, with 20 bases between them.

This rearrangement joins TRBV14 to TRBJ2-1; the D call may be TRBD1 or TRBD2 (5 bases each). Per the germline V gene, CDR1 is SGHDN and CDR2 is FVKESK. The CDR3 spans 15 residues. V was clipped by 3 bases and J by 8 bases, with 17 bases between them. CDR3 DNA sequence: TGTGCCAGCAGCCAGCACGGGGCCCCCCGGGATGAGCAGTTCTTC. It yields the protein CASSQHGAPRDEQFF.

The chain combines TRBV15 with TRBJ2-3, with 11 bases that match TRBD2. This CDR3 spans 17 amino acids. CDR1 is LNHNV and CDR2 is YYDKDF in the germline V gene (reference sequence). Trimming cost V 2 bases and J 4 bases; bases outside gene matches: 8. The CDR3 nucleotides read TGTGCCACCAGCAGAAAACTAGCGGGGGAGGCCCCAGATACGCAGTATTTT. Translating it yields CATSRKLAGEAPDTQYF.

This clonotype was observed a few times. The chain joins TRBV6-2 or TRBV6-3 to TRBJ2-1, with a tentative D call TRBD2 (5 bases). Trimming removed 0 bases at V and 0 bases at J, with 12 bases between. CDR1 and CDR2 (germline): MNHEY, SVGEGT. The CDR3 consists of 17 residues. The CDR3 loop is CASSYSEGAASYNEQFF. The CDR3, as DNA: TGTGCCAGCAGTTACTCCGAGGGAGCCGCCTCCTACAATGAGCAGTTCTTC.

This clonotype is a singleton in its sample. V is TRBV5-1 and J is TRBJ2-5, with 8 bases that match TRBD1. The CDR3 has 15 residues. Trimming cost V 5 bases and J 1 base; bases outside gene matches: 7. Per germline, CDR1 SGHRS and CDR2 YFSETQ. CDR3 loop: CASSPGQVLQETQYF. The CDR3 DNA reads TGCGCCAGCAGTCCGGGACAGGTCCTCCAAGAGACCCAGTACTTC.

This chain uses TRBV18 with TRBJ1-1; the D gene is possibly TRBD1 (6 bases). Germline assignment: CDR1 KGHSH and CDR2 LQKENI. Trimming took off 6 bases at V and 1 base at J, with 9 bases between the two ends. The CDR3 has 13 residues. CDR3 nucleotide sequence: TGTGCCAGCTCGGGGACATCGAACACTGAAGCTTTCTTT. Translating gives CASSGTSNTEAFF.

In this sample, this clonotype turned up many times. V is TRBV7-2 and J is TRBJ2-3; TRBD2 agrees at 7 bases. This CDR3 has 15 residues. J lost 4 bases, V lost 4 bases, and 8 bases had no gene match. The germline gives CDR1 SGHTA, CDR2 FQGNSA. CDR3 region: CASSSRSGLPDTQYF. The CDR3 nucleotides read TGTGCCAGCAGCTCGCGCTCGGGACTACCAGATACGCAGTATTTT.

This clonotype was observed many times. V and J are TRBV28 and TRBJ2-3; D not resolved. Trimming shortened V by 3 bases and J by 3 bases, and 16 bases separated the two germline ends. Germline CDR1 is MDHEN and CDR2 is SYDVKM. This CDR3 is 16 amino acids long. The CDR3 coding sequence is TGTGCCAGCAGTTTCGCGCTCCCACTGAGGACAGATACGCAGTATTTT. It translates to CASSFALPLRTDTQYF.

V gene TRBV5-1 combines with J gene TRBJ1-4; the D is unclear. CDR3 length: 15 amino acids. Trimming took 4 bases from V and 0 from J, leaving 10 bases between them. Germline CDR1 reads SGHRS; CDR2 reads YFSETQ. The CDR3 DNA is TGCGCCAGCAGCCCTCGGGAAGCAACTAATGAAAAACTGTTTTTT. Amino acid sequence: CASSPREATNEKLFF.

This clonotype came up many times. The CDR3 region has the DNA TGTGCCAGCAGTTTTGGGACAGGGGTTCGTAATTCACCCCTCCACTTT. Amino acids: CASSFGTGVRNSPLHF. The chain links TRBV12-3 or TRBV12-4 to TRBJ1-6; 10 bases match TRBD1. V was clipped by 3 bases and J by 6 bases; unmatched bases: 5. There are 16 residues in the CDR3.

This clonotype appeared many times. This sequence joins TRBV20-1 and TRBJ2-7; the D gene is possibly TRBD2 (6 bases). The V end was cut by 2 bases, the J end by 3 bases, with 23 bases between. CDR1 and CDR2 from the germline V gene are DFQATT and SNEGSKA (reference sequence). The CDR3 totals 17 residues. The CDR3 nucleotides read TGCAGTGCTAGAACGGGAGAGCACGGAAGGGGTTTCTACGAGCAGTACTTC. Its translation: CSARTGEHGRGFYEQYF.

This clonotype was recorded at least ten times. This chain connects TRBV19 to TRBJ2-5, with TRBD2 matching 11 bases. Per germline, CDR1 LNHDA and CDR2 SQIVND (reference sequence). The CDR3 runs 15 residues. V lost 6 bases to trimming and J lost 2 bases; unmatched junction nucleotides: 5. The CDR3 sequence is CASSHRLAGQETQYF. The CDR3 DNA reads TGTGCCAGTAGCCACAGACTAGCGGGGCAAGAGACCCAGTACTTC.

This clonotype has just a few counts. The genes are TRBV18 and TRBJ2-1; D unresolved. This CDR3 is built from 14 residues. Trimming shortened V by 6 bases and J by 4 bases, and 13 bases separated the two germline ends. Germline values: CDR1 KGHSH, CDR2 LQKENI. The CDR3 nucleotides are TGTGCCAGCTCGCTCCCCTTGGGATACAATGAGCAGTTCTTC. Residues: CASSLPLGYNEQFF.

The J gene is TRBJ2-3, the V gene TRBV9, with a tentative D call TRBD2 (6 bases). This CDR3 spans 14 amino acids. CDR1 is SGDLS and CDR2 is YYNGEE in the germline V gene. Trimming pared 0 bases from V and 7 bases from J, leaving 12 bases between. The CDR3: CASSVDLSGHTQYF. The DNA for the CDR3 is TGTGCCAGCAGCGTAGATCTTAGCGGACATACGCAGTATTTT.

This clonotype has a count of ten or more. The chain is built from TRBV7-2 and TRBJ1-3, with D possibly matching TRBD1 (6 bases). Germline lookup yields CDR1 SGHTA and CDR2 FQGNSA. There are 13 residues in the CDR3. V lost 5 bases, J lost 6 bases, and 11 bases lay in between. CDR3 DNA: TGTGCCAGCAGCCAACAGGGATTAAACACCATATATTTT. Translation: CASSQQGLNTIYF.

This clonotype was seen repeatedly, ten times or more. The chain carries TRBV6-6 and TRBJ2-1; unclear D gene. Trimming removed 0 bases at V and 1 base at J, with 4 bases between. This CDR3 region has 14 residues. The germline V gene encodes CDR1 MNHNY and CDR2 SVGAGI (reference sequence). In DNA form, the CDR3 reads TGTGCCAGCAGTTACTCCCCATCCTACAATGAGCAGTTCTTC. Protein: CASSYSPSYNEQFF.

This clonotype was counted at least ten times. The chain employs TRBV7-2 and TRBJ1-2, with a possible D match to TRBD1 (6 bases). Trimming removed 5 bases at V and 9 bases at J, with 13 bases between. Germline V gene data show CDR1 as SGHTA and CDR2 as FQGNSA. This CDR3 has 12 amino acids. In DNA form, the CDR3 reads TGTGCCAGCAGCACGGACAGTTCCCGCTACACCTTC. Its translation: CASSTDSSRYTF. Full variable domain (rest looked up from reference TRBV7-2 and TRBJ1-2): GAGVSQSPSNKVTEKGKDVELRCDPISGHTALYWYRQSLGQGLEFLIYFQGNSAPDKSGLPSDRFSAERTGGSVSTLTIQRTQQEDSAVYLCASSTDSSRYTFGSGTRLTVV.

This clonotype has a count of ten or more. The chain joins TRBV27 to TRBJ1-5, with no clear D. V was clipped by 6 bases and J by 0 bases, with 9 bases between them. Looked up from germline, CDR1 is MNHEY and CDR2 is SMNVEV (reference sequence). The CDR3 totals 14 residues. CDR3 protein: CASSRGYSNQPQHF. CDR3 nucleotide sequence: TGTGCCAGCAGCCGAGGTTATAGCAATCAGCCCCAGCATTTT.